This T cell receptor beta chain came from a study of blood T cell repertoires in COVID-19. Study background: COVID-19 samples collected from the United States, Italy and Spain covered acute and convalescent phases.

The V gene lost 5 bases and the J gene lost 6 bases, with 11 bases spanning the gap. Germline V gene lookup returns CDR1 SGHVS and CDR2 FQNEAQ. CDR3 size: 14 residues. As originally analysed: The authors estimated nucleated cell counts from reference gene primer amplification. The assay was immunoSEQ multiplex PCR, and TCRdb's table has in-frame clones only and misses some. Clonal size and the V and J genes are those of that table, whereas D and trimming came from the DNA. The sample includes roughly 500,000 clones, over 75% of them seen just once. The chain couples TRBV7-8 to TRBJ1-6; possible D gene TRBD1, 5 bases. The sequence was obtained from a woman in her forties who had recovered from COVID-19. Sequenced input: PBMCs or T cells enriched from blood (not recorded which). The CDR3 is CASSDDSGNSPLHF. DNA of the CDR3: TGTGCCAGCAGCGACGACAGTGGTAATTCACCCCTCCACTTT.